The rows below give T cell receptor beta chains drawn from one sample of a study of response to subunit inactivated influenza vaccine. From the RT-PCR reads, TCRdb called clonotypes with MiXCR, one entry per CDR3 protein. The sample lists some 500,000 distinct CDR3 sequences, more than 15% occurring once. This sample comprised CD4+ T cells sorted from PBMCs, obtained less than 25 months after vaccination. Receptors originate from a man aged 45 to 75 who received an inactivated influenza vaccine. Each CDR3 is given with its conserved first and last residue. Fields, in order: D gene, J gene, clone size, V gene, CDR3 protein, CDR3 DNA. The D gene is left open where the match is weak. Size tells how often a clone was seen (once, few, many) or the class of an expanded clone, and some rows leave it out.

D: NA
J: TRBJ1-3
size: NA
V: TRBV7-9
CDR3: CASTKAATNTIYF
DNA: TGTGCCAGCACCAAGGCGGCGACGAACACCATATATTTT

D: NA
J: TRBJ1-5
size: NA
V: TRBV5-6
CDR3: CASSLSRGINQPQHF
DNA: TGTGCCAGCAGCTTGTCGCGCGGGATCAATCAGCCCCAGCATTTT

D: NA
J: TRBJ2-5
size: many
V: TRBV6-5
CDR3: CASSYLANQETQYF
DNA: TGTGCCAGCAGTTACTTAGCTAACCAAGAGACCCAGTACTTC

D: TRBD2
J: TRBJ2-1
size: few
V: TRBV10-3
CDR3: CAISPIAGEQFF
DNA: TGTGCCATCAGTCCCATAGCGGGAGAGCAGTTCTTC

D: NA
J: TRBJ2-2
size: few
V: TRBV28
CDR3: CASRPAGDKNTGELFF
DNA: TGTGCCAGCAGGCCGGCAGGGGACAAGAACACCGGGGAGCTGTTTTTT

D: TRBD2
J: TRBJ2-3
size: many
V: TRBV12-3/TRBV12-4
CDR3: CASSFMASGRSDTQYF
DNA: TGTGCCAGCAGTTTCATGGCTAGCGGGAGATCTGATACGCAGTATTTT

D: TRBD1
J: TRBJ2-2
size: few
V: TRBV3-1
CDR3: CASSRTGRTGELFF
DNA: TGTGCCAGCAGCCGGACAGGGAGGACCGGGGAGCTGTTTTTT

D: TRBD2
J: TRBJ2-3
size: many
V: TRBV12-3/TRBV12-4
CDR3: CASRSSGSGSDTQYF
DNA: TGTGCCAGCAGAAGTAGCGGGAGTGGGTCGGATACGCAGTATTTT

D: TRBD1
J: TRBJ1-5
size: many
V: TRBV12-3/TRBV12-4
CDR3: CASQGGQPQHF
DNA: TGTGCCAGCCAGGGGGGTCAGCCCCAGCATTTT

D: NA
J: TRBJ2-1
size: few
V: TRBV29-1
CDR3: CSVVVVNEQFF
DNA: TGCAGCGTTGTAGTAGTCAATGAGCAGTTCTTC

D: NA
J: TRBJ2-4
size: NA
V: TRBV28
CDR3: CASSLGLGYGAKNIQYF
DNA: TGTGCCAGCAGTTTGGGTCTTGGGTATGGGGCCAAAAACATTCAGTACTTC

D: NA
J: TRBJ2-1
size: many
V: TRBV10-2
CDR3: CASSGGREQFF
DNA: TGCGCCAGCAGTGGGGGCCGGGAGCAGTTCTTC

D: NA
J: TRBJ2-1
size: few
V: TRBV7-6
CDR3: CASSSVGLNEQFF
DNA: TGTGCCAGCAGTTCTGTAGGCCTCAATGAGCAGTTCTTC

D: NA
J: TRBJ2-1
size: few
V: TRBV11-2
CDR3: CASSLDRDSEQFF
DNA: TGTGCCAGCAGCTTAGATAGGGATAGTGAGCAGTTCTTC

D: NA
J: TRBJ2-5
size: NA
V: TRBV5-1
CDR3: CASSPPAGKETQYF
DNA: TGCGCCAGCAGCCCCCCGGCTGGAAAAGAGACCCAGTACTTC

D: TRBD2
J: TRBJ2-3
size: NA
V: TRBV6-5
CDR3: CASSLTMGLAGEDTQYF
DNA: TGTGCCAGCAGCTTAACTATGGGACTAGCGGGGGAAGATACGCAGTATTTT

D: TRBD1
J: TRBJ2-2
size: NA
V: TRBV15
CDR3: CATSRNSGGGGELFF
DNA: TGTGCCACCAGCAGGAACTCAGGGGGCGGCGGGGAGCTGTTTTTT

D: NA
J: TRBJ1-3
size: few
V: TRBV5-1
CDR3: CASSLDFTGSGNTIYF
DNA: TGCGCCAGCAGCTTGGATTTTACGGGGTCTGGAAACACCATATATTTT

D: NA
J: TRBJ1-3
size: NA
V: TRBV4-2
CDR3: CASSQDNVPGGNTIYF
DNA: TGTGCCAGCAGCCAAGATAACGTCCCAGGGGGAAACACCATATATTTT

D: NA
J: TRBJ1-1
size: NA
V: TRBV29-1
CDR3: CSVGEGAFF
DNA: TGCAGCGTTGGAGAGGGAGCTTTCTTT

D: NA
J: TRBJ1-5
size: many
V: TRBV3-1
CDR3: CASSQGRGNQPQHF
DNA: TGCGCCAGCAGCCAGGGACGTGGCAATCAGCCCCAGCATTTT

D: TRBD1
J: TRBJ2-1
size: few
V: TRBV28
CDR3: CASSSPGGSSNEQFF
DNA: TGTGCCAGCAGTTCCCCAGGGGGCAGCTCCAATGAGCAGTTCTTC

D: TRBD1
J: TRBJ1-5
size: NA
V: TRBV15
CDR3: CATSRVNRGYNQPQHF
DNA: TGTGCCACCAGCAGAGTCAACAGGGGGTACAATCAGCCCCAGCATTTT

D: NA
J: TRBJ2-5
size: few
V: TRBV28
CDR3: CASSTRVTQYF
DNA: TGTGCCAGCAGCACACGGGTGACCCAGTACTTC

D: TRBD2
J: TRBJ2-1
size: many
V: TRBV28
CDR3: CASSLLNRGGVYNEQFF
DNA: TGTGCCAGCAGTTTATTGAATCGGGGGGGGGTGTACAATGAGCAGTTCTTC

D: NA
J: TRBJ2-7
size: few
V: TRBV29-1
CDR3: CSVEGNGGYEQYF
DNA: TGCAGCGTTGAGGGAAACGGGGGCTACGAGCAGTACTTC

D: NA
J: TRBJ2-3
size: NA
V: TRBV20-1
CDR3: CSATSLSGSTDTQYF
DNA: TGCAGTGCTACTTCACTAAGCGGGAGCACAGATACGCAGTATTTT

D: NA
J: TRBJ2-3
size: many
V: TRBV7-2
CDR3: CASSSSSGDTQYF
DNA: TGTGCCAGCTCCTCCTCATCTGGAGATACGCAGTATTTT

D: NA
J: TRBJ2-3
size: few
V: TRBV5-1
CDR3: CASSPRGQSPADTQYF
DNA: TGCGCCAGCAGCCCACGGGGTCAGTCACCCGCAGATACGCAGTATTTT

D: NA
J: TRBJ2-5
size: NA
V: TRBV7-9
CDR3: CASSLDLRAQYF
DNA: TGTGCCAGCAGCTTAGATCTCCGAGCCCAGTACTTC

D: NA
J: TRBJ2-5
size: NA
V: TRBV5-6
CDR3: CASSWGKETQYF
DNA: TGTGCCAGCAGCTGGGGGAAAGAGACCCAGTACTTC

D: NA
J: TRBJ2-7
size: NA
V: TRBV18
CDR3: CASSTSGNYEQYF
DNA: TGTGCCAGCTCAACCTCGGGGAACTACGAGCAGTACTTC

D: NA
J: TRBJ2-2
size: NA
V: TRBV3-1
CDR3: CASSQETLGVAGELFF
DNA: TGTGCCAGCAGCCAAGAAACCCTAGGAGTGGCCGGGGAGCTGTTTTTT

D: TRBD2
J: TRBJ2-1
size: NA
V: TRBV18
CDR3: CASSPRGVASGSNEQFF
DNA: TGTGCCAGCTCACCTCGAGGGGTAGCTAGCGGGAGCAATGAGCAGTTCTTC

D: TRBD2
J: TRBJ2-5
size: NA
V: TRBV10-2
CDR3: CASSAKGLAVQYF
DNA: TGCGCCAGCAGTGCGAAGGGACTAGCGGTCCAGTACTTC

D: TRBD1
J: TRBJ1-2
size: NA
V: TRBV7-2
CDR3: CASSLPGTAYGYTF
DNA: TGTGCCAGCAGCTTACCTGGGACAGCCTATGGCTACACCTTC

D: TRBD2
J: TRBJ2-1
size: NA
V: TRBV11-2
CDR3: CASSLVSGRYSRLRNEQFF
DNA: TGTGCCAGCAGCTTAGTTAGCGGGAGATACTCCCGGCTCCGTAATGAGCAGTTCTTC

D: TRBD2
J: TRBJ2-1
size: NA
V: TRBV9
CDR3: CASSVRGGLVNEQFF
DNA: TGTGCCAGCAGCGTACGGGGGGGCCTCGTGAATGAGCAGTTCTTC

D: NA
J: TRBJ1-1
size: NA
V: TRBV3-1
CDR3: CASSSTGPTTEAFF
DNA: TGTGCCAGCAGCTCCACGGGACCGACCACTGAAGCTTTCTTT

D: NA
J: TRBJ2-1
size: many
V: TRBV29-1
CDR3: CSVAPRADEQFF
DNA: TGCAGCGTTGCACCGCGAGCCGATGAGCAGTTCTTC

D: NA
J: TRBJ1-1
size: NA
V: TRBV4-3
CDR3: CASSQGPKNTEAFF
DNA: TGCGCCAGCAGCCAGGGTCCAAAGAACACTGAAGCTTTCTTT

D: TRBD1
J: TRBJ1-5
size: many
V: TRBV27
CDR3: CASSFRSLLWDRGRGANQPQHF
DNA: TGTGCCAGCAGTTTTAGGTCCCTGCTCTGGGACAGGGGTCGAGGGGCCAATCAGCCCCAGCATTTT

D: NA
J: TRBJ2-2
size: NA
V: TRBV4-3
CDR3: CASSQDYGTPAGELFF
DNA: TGCGCCAGCAGCCAAGACTATGGGACCCCAGCCGGGGAGCTGTTTTTT

D: TRBD2
J: TRBJ2-1
size: few
V: TRBV11-1
CDR3: CASSPTGVAGYNEQFF
DNA: TGTGCCAGCAGTCCTACCGGGGTAGCGGGATACAATGAGCAGTTCTTC

D: NA
J: TRBJ2-5
size: NA
V: TRBV12-3/TRBV12-4
CDR3: CASSLQEGETQYF
DNA: TGTGCCAGCAGTTTACAGGAGGGAGAGACCCAGTACTTC

D: NA
J: TRBJ2-4
size: few
V: TRBV28
CDR3: CASSSPGSIRNIQYF
DNA: TGTGCCAGCAGTAGCCCCGGGAGCATAAGAAACATTCAGTACTTC

D: TRBD1
J: TRBJ1-4
size: few
V: TRBV28
CDR3: CASSTRTGGDEKLFF
DNA: TGTGCCAGCAGCACAAGAACAGGGGGGGATGAAAAACTGTTTTTT

D: TRBD1
J: TRBJ1-5
size: many
V: TRBV20-1
CDR3: CSARDPRQGEDWTQHF
DNA: TGCAGTGCTAGAGATCCTCGACAGGGGGAGGATTGGACCCAGCATTTT

D: NA
J: TRBJ1-1
size: few
V: TRBV5-1
CDR3: CASSRTGELAFF
DNA: TGCGCCAGCAGCCGTACGGGGGAGCTAGCTTTCTTT

D: NA
J: TRBJ2-6
size: few
V: TRBV29-1
CDR3: CSVPYQGSGANVLTF
DNA: TGCAGCGTCCCCTATCAGGGATCTGGGGCCAACGTCCTGACTTTC